This TCR beta chain was retrieved from a study of metastatic and nonmetastatic thyroid tumors. Study summary: Patients with malignant and benign thyroid disease provided blood and tumor or nodule tissue, whose repertoires were compared.

Prior to thyroid surgery, none of the patients had received any treatment. CDR3 length: 14 amino acids. V was trimmed by 2 bases and J by 7 bases, leaving 14 bases between them. CDR1 and CDR2 (germline): LNHNV, YYDKDF (reference sequence). Findings of the study overall: In both blood and tumor samples, TCR beta diversity was reported significantly higher for malignant than benign nodules.

This clone was seen ten or more times. Its target is unknown. Original methodology: The authors used CDR3 differences across clinicopathological groups to build a distant-metastasis classifier for papillary thyroid cancer. TCRdb re-processed the PCR reads through MiXCR. What appears here as the V and J calls and clone size reflects TCRdb's work, not the paper's. Here the sample spans about 40,000 clones, about a sixth being singletons. The J gene is TRBJ2-5, the V gene TRBV15; possible D gene TRBD2, 6 bases. This receptor was obtained from a female donor with papillary thyroid cancer or a benign thyroid nodule (not recorded which). Some clones in this sample may be carry-over from other donors' samples. What was sequenced was tumor tissue. CDR3 coding DNA: TGTGCCACCAGCAGACCGGACTACCTAGGGACCCAGTACTTC. It codes for CATSRPDYLGTQYF. The full variable domain, with the rest looked up from reference TRBV15 and TRBJ2-5, is DAMVIQNPRYQVTQFGKPVTLSCSQTLNHNVMYWYQQKSSQAPKLLFHYYDKDFNNEADTPDNFQSRRPNTSFCFLDIRSPGLGDTAMYLCATSRPDYLGTQYFGPGTRLLVL.